This T cell receptor (beta chain) was sequenced in a study of cytomegalovirus exposure and HLA in healthy donors. Study-level findings and limits: Sequencing depth roughly uniform across donors was assumed in presence/absence analyses. DRB1 showed the most TCR associations and HLA-C the fewest in a later analysis, as rates varied by HLA locus.

The primer mix had 60 Vbeta and 13 Jbeta primers. Sequenced by immunoSEQ multiplex PCR; TCRdb stores in-frame clones only, minus some. The sample table includes approximately 200,000 clones. With respect to this clone: Its cognate antigen is unknown.

CDR1 SGHRS and CDR2 YFSETQ come from the germline V gene. CDR3 length: 17 residues. V shed 2 bases, J shed 4 bases, and the junction held 12 bases outside the gene matches. Unrecorded immune exposure was likely among donors, who were nominally healthy when sampled. The TCR was taken from a boy between 10 and 17 years old in good health and CMV-seronegative. V is TRBV5-1 and J is TRBJ1-3; 7 nucleotides agree with TRBD1. The sample was PBMCs. CDR3 nucleotides: TGCGCCAGCAGCTTAGACTACCCCACAGGGGCAGGAAACACCATATATTTT. It codes for CASSLDYPTGAGNTIYF. Based on the CDR3 plus reference TRBV5-1 and TRBJ1-3, the full variable domain is KAGVTQTPRYLIKTRGQQVTLSCSPISGHRSVSWYQQTPGQGLQFLFEYFSETQRNKGNFPGRFSGRQFSNSRSEMNVSTLELGDSALYLCASSLDYPTGAGNTIYFGEGSWLTVV.